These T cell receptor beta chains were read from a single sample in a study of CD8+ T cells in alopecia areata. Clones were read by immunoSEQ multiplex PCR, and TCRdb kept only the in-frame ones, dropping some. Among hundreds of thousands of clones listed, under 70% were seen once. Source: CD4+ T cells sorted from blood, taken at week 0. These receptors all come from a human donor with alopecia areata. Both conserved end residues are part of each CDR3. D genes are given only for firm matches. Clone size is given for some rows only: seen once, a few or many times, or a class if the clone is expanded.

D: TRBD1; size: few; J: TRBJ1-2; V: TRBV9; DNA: TGTGCCAGCAGCCCAGGGACAGGGGGAGGATATGGCTACACCTTC; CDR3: CASSPGTGGGYGYTF
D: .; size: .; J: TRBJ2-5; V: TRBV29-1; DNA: TGCAGCGGTGTAGCTGGGGAGACCCAGTACTTC; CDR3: CSGVAGETQYF
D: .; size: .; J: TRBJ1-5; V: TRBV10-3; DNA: TGTGCCATCAGTGAGTCCCGGGTTGGGCAGCCCCAGCATTTT; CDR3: CAISESRVGQPQHF
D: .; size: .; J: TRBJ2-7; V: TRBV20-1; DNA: TGCAGTGCTAGGGGCCAATACGAGCAGTACTTC; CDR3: CSARGQYEQYF
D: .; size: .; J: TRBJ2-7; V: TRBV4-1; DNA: TGCGCCAGCAGCCAAGTACAGGGTAAAGACGAGCAGTACTTC; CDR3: CASSQVQGKDEQYF
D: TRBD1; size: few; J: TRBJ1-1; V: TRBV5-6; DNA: TGTGCCACCCAGGGGGTCAGGCCGAACACTGAAGCTTTCTTT; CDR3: CATQGVRPNTEAFF
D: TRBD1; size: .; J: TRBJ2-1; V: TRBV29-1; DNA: TGCAGCGCTTCGACAGGGGGCGGGAATGAGCAGTTCTTC; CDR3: CSASTGGGNEQFF
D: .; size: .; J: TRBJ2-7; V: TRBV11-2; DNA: TGTGCCAGCAGACGCGGACCCGATAAGGGTGCCTACGAGCAGTACTTC; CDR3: CASRRGPDKGAYEQYF
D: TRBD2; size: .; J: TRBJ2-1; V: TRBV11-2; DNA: TGTGCCAGCAGCTTACGGTATGGCGGGAGGTACAATGAGCAGTTCTTC; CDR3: CASSLRYGGRYNEQFF
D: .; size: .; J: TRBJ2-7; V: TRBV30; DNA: TGTGCCTGGAGTGTACAAGGCGACCTGGAGCAGTACTTC; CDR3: CAWSVQGDLEQYF
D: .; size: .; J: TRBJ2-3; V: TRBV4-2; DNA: TGTGCCAGCAGCTCAGCACTTCTAAACACAGATACGCAGTATTTT; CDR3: CASSSALLNTDTQYF
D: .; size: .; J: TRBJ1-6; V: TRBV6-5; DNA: TGTGCCAGCAGTTACTCCGGGGGGCGCGTGTCACCCCTCCACTTT; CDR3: CASSYSGGRVSPLHF
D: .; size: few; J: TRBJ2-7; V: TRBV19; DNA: TGTGCCAGTTCTCGGTTTATTCAAAGTGGGTACGAGCAGTACTTC; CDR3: CASSRFIQSGYEQYF
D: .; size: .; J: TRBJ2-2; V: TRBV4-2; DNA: TGTGCCAGCAGCCAAGATCAAACACGGCGGGAGCTGTTTTTT; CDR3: CASSQDQTRRELFF
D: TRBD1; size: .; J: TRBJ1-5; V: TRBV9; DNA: TGTGCCAGCAGCGGGGGACAGGGGTGGAATCAGCCCCAGCATTTT; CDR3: CASSGGQGWNQPQHF
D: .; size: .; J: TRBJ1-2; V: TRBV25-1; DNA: TGTGCCAGCAGAGAGCCAGGGGCCAACTATGGCTACACCTTC; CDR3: CASREPGANYGYTF
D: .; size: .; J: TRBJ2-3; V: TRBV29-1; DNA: TGCAGCGTTGAAGGTGACAGGAGCTCCACAGATACGCAGTATTTT; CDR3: CSVEGDRSSTDTQYF
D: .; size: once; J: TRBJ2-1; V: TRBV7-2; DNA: TGTGCCAGCAGCCTATCGGGGGGCCATGAGCAGTTCTTC; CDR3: CASSLSGGHEQFF
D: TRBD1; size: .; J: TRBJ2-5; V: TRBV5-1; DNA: TGCGCCAGCAGCTTGCAAATCGGACAGGGAATAAAGTACTTC; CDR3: CASSLQIGQGIKYF
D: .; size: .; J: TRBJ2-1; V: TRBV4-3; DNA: TGCGCCAGCAGCCAATCCCGGAACAACAATGAGCAGTTCTTC; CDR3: CASSQSRNNNEQFF
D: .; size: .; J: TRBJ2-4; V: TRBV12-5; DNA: TGTGCTAGTGGGGTCCAGGAAAACATTCAGTACTTC; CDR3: CASGVQENIQYF
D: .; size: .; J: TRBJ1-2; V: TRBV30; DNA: TGTGCCTGGAACCCGGGACTCTATGGCTACACCTTC; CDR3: CAWNPGLYGYTF
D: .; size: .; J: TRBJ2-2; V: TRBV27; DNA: TGTGCCAGCCGGGGAATCGGGACCGGGGAGCTGTTTTTT; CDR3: CASRGIGTGELFF
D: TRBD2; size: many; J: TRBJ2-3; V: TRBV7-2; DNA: TGTGCCAGCAGCTCAGGACTAGCCGTAACATCAGATACGCAGTATTTT; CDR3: CASSSGLAVTSDTQYF
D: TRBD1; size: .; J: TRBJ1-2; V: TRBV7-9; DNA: TGTGCCAGCAGCTTAGCCGGGACAGGGGGGATAGGTGGTGGCTACACCTTC; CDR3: CASSLAGTGGIGGGYTF
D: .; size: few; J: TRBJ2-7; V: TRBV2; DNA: TGTGCCAGCAGTGAAACGGGGCTGGCCTCCTACGAGCAGTACTTC; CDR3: CASSETGLASYEQYF
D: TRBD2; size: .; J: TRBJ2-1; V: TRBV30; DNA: TGTGCCTGGACCCTGGGCGGGGGAGCCTACAATGAGCAGTTCTTC; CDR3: CAWTLGGGAYNEQFF
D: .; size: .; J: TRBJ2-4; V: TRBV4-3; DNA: TGCGCCAGCAGCCAAGATCGGCAAAACATTCAGTACTTC; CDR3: CASSQDRQNIQYF
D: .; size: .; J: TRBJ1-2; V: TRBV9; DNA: TGTGCCAGCAGCGTAGAGGGGCACTATGGCTACACCTTC; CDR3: CASSVEGHYGYTF
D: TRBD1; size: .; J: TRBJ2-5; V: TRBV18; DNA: TGTGCCAGCTCACCCCCGGGACAGGGCGGAGAGACCCAGTACTTC; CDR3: CASSPPGQGGETQYF
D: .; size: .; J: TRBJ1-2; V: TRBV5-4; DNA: TGTGCCAGCAGCACGGGACTCGCTAACTATGGCTACACCTTC; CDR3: CASSTGLANYGYTF
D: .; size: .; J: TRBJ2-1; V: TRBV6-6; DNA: TGTGCCAGCACTATGAGGGGCGACAATGAGCAGTTCTTC; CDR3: CASTMRGDNEQFF
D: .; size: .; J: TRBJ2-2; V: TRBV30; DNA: TGTGCCTGGGAAGTCTTAGGTTTTGGTACCGGGGAGCTGTTTTTT; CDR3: CAWEVLGFGTGELFF